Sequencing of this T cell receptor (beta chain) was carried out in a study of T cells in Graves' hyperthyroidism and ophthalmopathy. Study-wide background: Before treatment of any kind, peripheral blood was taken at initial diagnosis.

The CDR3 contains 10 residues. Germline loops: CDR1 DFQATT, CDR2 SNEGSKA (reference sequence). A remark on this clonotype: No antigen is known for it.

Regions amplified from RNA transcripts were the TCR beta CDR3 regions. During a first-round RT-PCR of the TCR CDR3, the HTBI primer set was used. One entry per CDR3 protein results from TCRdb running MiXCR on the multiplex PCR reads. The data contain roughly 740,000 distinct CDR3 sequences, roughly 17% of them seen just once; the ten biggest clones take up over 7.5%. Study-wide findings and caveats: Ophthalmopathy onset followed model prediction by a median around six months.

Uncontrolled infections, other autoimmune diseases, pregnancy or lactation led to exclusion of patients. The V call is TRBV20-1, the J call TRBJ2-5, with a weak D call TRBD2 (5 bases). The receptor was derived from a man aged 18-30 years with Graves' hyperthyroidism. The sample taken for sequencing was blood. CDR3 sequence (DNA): TGCAGCGGGAATCGGGAGACCCAGTACTTC. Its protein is CSGNRETQYF.